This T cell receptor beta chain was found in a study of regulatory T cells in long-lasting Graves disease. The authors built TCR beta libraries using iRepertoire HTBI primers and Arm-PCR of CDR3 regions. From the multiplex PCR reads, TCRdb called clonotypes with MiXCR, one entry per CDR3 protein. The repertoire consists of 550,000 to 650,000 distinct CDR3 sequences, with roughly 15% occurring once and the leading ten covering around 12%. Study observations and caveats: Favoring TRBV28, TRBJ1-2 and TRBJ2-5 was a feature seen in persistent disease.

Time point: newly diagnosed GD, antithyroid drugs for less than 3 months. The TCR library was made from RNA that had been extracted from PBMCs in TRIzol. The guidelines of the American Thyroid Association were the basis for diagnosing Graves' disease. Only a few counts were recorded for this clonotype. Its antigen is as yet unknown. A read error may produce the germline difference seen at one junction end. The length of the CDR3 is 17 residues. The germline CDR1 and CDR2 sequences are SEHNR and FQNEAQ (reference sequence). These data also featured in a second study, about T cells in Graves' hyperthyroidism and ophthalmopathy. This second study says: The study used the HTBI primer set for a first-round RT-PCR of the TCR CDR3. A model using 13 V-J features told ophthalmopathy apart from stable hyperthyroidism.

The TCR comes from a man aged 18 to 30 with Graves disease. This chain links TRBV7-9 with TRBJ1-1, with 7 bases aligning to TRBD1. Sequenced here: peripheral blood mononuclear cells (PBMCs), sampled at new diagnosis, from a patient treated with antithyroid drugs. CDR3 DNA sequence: TGTGCCAGCAGCTTCCCAAAAACCGGGACAGAGAACACTAAAGCTTTCTTT. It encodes CASSFPKTGTENTKAFF.